This T cell receptor (beta chain) was captured by sequencing in a study of cytomegalovirus exposure and HLA in healthy donors. Both 60 Vbeta primers and 13 Jbeta primers went into the PCR. The assay was immunoSEQ multiplex PCR, and TCRdb's table has in-frame clones only and misses some. Among approximately 210,000 clones listed, roughly 83% were seen once. The CDR3 extends over 9 amino acids. V shed 10 bases and J shed 8 bases, with 6 bases lying between them. Per germline, CDR1 ENHRY and CDR2 SYGVKD. The sequencing input was PBMCs. The sequence came from a male donor in good health and CMV-seropositive. The chain uses TRBV10-3 and TRBJ1-5; D gene unclear. The CDR3 region has the DNA TGTGCCACCGGAGAGCCCCAGCATTTT. This gives the protein CATGEPQHF.